The 24 T cell receptor beta chains reported below all come from one sample, sequenced in a study of blood T cell repertoires in COVID-19. Here immunoSEQ multiplex PCR was the method, and the copy in TCRdb shows in-frame clones only, minus some. The data show fewer than 300,000 clones, about four fifths seen once. Sequencing was performed on peripheral blood. These receptors were collected from a human donor with COVID-19, enrolled during active disease. The donor label of this sample is uncertain.

This chain uses TRBV18 with TRBJ2-2, with 10 bases matching TRBD1. The CDR3 is 15 residues long. Germline values: CDR1 KGHSH, CDR2 LQKENI. V lost 2 bases, J lost 7 bases, and 4 bases stayed unmatched. The CDR3 DNA sequence: TGTGCCAGCTCACCAGACGGGACAGGGGTCGGGGAGCTGTTTTTT. Residues: CASSPDGTGVGELFF.

The sample holds one count of this clone. The J gene is TRBJ1-1, the V gene TRBV6-2 or TRBV6-3, with D unclear. This CDR3 comprises 11 residues. Germline V CDR1 and CDR2: MNHEY, SVGEGT. With 0 bases removed from V and 11 bases from J, the gap between germline ends came to 7 bases. The CDR3 here is CASSYSRTAFF. The CDR3 DNA reads TGTGCCAGCAGTTACTCGAGGACTGCTTTCTTT.

V and J are TRBV5-4 and TRBJ2-7, with 7 bases matching TRBD2. With V trimmed by 3 bases and J by 3 bases, 6 bases remained unmatched. This CDR3 is 14 amino acids long. Germline assignment: CDR1 SGHNT and CDR2 YYREEE (reference sequence). CDR3 protein: CASSYGLGYYEQYF. CDR3 nucleotides: TGTGCCAGCAGCTACGGACTAGGATACTACGAGCAGTACTTC. The variable domain in full, with the rest retrieved from reference TRBV5-4 and TRBJ2-7, is ETGVTQSPTHLIKTRGQQVTLRCSSQSGHNTVSWYQQALGQGPQFIFQYYREEENGRGNFPPRFSGLQFPNYSSELNVNALELDDSALYLCASSYGLGYYEQYFGPGTRLTVT.

The V call is TRBV18, the J call TRBJ2-1; TRBD2 matches at 11 bases. The CDR3 is 17 residues long. Trimming took 2 bases from V and 8 from J; bases not matched to a gene: 11. In germline, CDR1 is KGHSH, CDR2 LQKENI. The CDR3 protein is CASSPSLALAGVDEQFF. The DNA for the CDR3 is TGTGCCAGCTCACCAAGCCTCGCACTAGCGGGAGTGGATGAGCAGTTCTTC.

The genes are TRBV6-1 and TRBJ1-5; D is unresolved. The V gene's germline CDR1 is MNHNS and CDR2 SASEGT. Trimming took off 3 bases at V and 0 bases at J, with 6 bases between the two ends. This CDR3 is built from 14 residues. Here the CDR3 reads CASSDNYSNQPQHF. CDR3 nucleotides: TGTGCCAGCAGTGACAACTATAGCAATCAGCCCCAGCATTTT.

On this clone itself: Other DNA variants within this sample encode the same CDR3. The CDR3 nucleotides are TGTGCCAGCAGTTACTCTAGACTTTCCTACGAGCAGTACTTC. It specifies CASSYSRLSYEQYF. This chain uses TRBV6-5 with TRBJ2-7; D gene ambiguous. V gave up 0 bases and J gave up 1 base, with 7 bases separating them. The V gene's germline CDR1 is MNHEY and CDR2 SVGAGI. This CDR3 is 14 amino acids long.

The V gene is TRBV2, the J gene TRBJ2-1; D may be TRBD2 (5 bases). Trimming left V 6 bases short and J 3 bases short, with 9 bases between. There are 13 residues in the CDR3. Germline CDR1 reads SNHLY; CDR2 reads FYNNEI. The CDR3 reads CASRSDYYNEQFF. The CDR3 DNA is TGTGCCAGCAGAAGCGACTACTACAATGAGCAGTTCTTC.

This clone was detected once. V usage is TRBV9 and J usage is TRBJ1-4; TRBD1 matches 10 bases. Germline trimming cut 0 bases from V and 7 bases from J; bases unmatched to any gene: 3. There are 15 residues in the CDR3. CDR1 is SGDLS and CDR2 is YYNGEE in the germline V gene. The CDR3 DNA reads TGTGCCAGCAGCGTAGGGACAGGGGGTTTTGAAAAACTGTTTTTT. Translating gives CASSVGTGGFEKLFF.

V usage is TRBV5-1 and J usage is TRBJ1-2; D uncertain. V lost 0 bases, J lost 2 bases, and 11 bases lay in between. CDR3 length equals 15 residues. Looked up from germline, CDR1 is SGHRS and CDR2 is YFSETQ. CDR3 loop: CASSLGYSPNYGYTF. The CDR3, as DNA: TGCGCCAGCAGCTTGGGCTACAGCCCGAACTATGGCTACACCTTC.

The V gene is TRBV7-2, the J gene TRBJ2-3, with 7 nucleotides matching TRBD2. V shed 3 bases and J 7 bases; nucleotides not matched to a gene: 13. Germline CDR1 and CDR2: SGHTA and FQGNSA. The CDR3 runs 16 residues. The CDR3 bases are TGTGCCAGCAGCTTGGGGGGGGGACTGGTATCGAATACGCAGTATTTT. It translates to CASSLGGGLVSNTQYF.

This sequence joins TRBV5-1 and TRBJ2-1, with 9 nucleotides matching TRBD1. The CDR3 covers 16 residues. The junction had 6 bases not matched to a gene; V was cut back by 1 base and J by 4 bases. Germline assignment: CDR1 SGHRS and CDR2 YFSETQ. The CDR3 DNA reads as TGCGCCAGCAGCTTGTCCACCGGGACAGGGTACAATGAGCAGTTCTTC. Residues: CASSLSTGTGYNEQFF.

The sample holds a few counts of this clone. V is TRBV19 and J is TRBJ2-7; 7 bases fit TRBD2. With V trimmed by 4 bases and J by 2 bases, 5 bases remained unmatched. Germline V lookup: CDR1 LNHDA, CDR2 SQIVND (reference sequence). The CDR3 is 14 residues long. CDR3 region: CASSRAGEAYEQYF. The CDR3 DNA is TGTGCCAGTAGTAGGGCGGGGGAGGCCTACGAGCAGTACTTC.

The rearrangement joins TRBV5-4 to TRBJ2-7; possible D gene TRBD1, 6 bases. Germline loops: CDR1 SGHNT, CDR2 YYREEE (reference sequence). The CDR3 extends over 14 amino acids. Trimming shortened V by 4 bases and J by 4 bases, and 15 bases separated the two germline ends. CDR3 residues: CASSPRQGTYEQYF. CDR3 in DNA: TGTGCCAGCAGCCCCCGGCAGGGGACATACGAGCAGTACTTC.

The chain uses TRBV5-5 and TRBJ1-3; 8 bases are shared with TRBD1. Losses at the gene ends were 0 bases for V and 4 bases for J; bases not matched to a gene: 3. This CDR3 comprises 15 residues. CDR1 SGHKS and CDR2 YYEKEE come from the germline V gene (reference sequence). CDR3 sequence: CASSLEGDRGNTIYF. CDR3 nucleotide sequence: TGTGCCAGCAGCTTGGAGGGGGACAGGGGAAACACCATATATTTT.

This clone was detected only a few times. The V and J genes are TRBV27 and TRBJ2-2, with D possibly being TRBD2 (7 bases). Germline CDR1 and CDR2: MNHEY and SMNVEV (reference sequence). V lost 6 bases and J 6 bases, leaving 23 bases between the germline ends. The CDR3 runs 17 residues. Written as DNA, the CDR3 is TGTGCCAGCAGACAAATTGGGGAGGGGGGCTCGTCCGGGGAGCTGTTTTTT. Encoded protein: CASRQIGEGGSSGELFF.

The chain recombines TRBV9 with TRBJ2-7; 7 bases are a match to TRBD1. Trimming cost V 4 bases and J 2 bases; bases outside gene matches: 3. The CDR3 covers 13 residues. Germline loops: CDR1 SGDLS, CDR2 YYNGEE. CDR3 amino acids: CASSHGQAYEQYF. CDR3 DNA sequence: TGTGCCAGCAGCCACGGACAGGCCTACGAGCAGTACTTC. The full variable domain, its missing parts supplied by reference TRBV9 and TRBJ2-7, is DSGVTQTPKHLITATGQRVTLRCSPRSGDLSVYWYQQSLDQGLQFLIQYYNGEERAKGNILERFSAQQFPDLHSELNLSSLELGDSALYFCASSHGQAYEQYFGPGTRLTVT.

This clone is labeled as medium-sized (0.01 to 0.1%). J is TRBJ2-1 and V is TRBV29-1, with 10 bases lining up with TRBD2. Unmatched junction bases numbered 4, after V lost 4 bases and J lost 4 bases. Germline CDR1 reads SQVTM; CDR2 reads ANQGSEA. This CDR3 comprises 14 residues. The CDR3, as DNA: TGCAGCGTTGCTGGGACTAGCGTGTACAATGAGCAGTTCTTC. Its protein is CSVAGTSVYNEQFF.

V usage is TRBV7-9 and J usage is TRBJ2-7, with 7 bases matching TRBD2. This CDR3 contains 14 residues. Germline CDR1 reads SEHNR; CDR2 reads FQNEAQ (reference sequence). The V gene end was trimmed by 1 base and the J gene end by 5 bases; junction bases not matched to a gene: 5. The CDR3 here is CASSLGGSRNEQYF. The CDR3 bases are TGTGCCAGCAGCTTAGGCGGGAGTAGGAACGAGCAGTACTTC.

V usage is TRBV4-1 and J usage is TRBJ2-4; maybe TRBD2 (7 bases). The ends were cut back, 3 bases at V and 3 bases at J, with 12 bases in the middle. This CDR3 contains 15 residues. CDR1 is MGHRA, CDR2 YSYEKL, per germline. This CDR3 is CASSQGGAGKNIQYF. DNA for the CDR3: TGCGCCAGCAGCCAGGGGGGGGCAGGCAAAAACATTCAGTACTTC.

The chain combines TRBV30 with TRBJ2-7, with D perhaps matching TRBD1 (5 bases). Germline loops: CDR1 GTSNPN, CDR2 SVGIG (reference sequence). V lost 2 bases to trimming and J lost 1 base, with 15 bases between them. This CDR3 is built from 15 residues. The CDR3 here is CAWSHRTTGSYEQYF. DNA of the CDR3: TGTGCCTGGAGTCATAGGACAACCGGTTCCTACGAGCAGTACTTC.

The V gene is TRBV12-3 or TRBV12-4, the J gene TRBJ2-3; D call uncertain. V was shortened by 6 bases and J by 4 bases, with 8 bases between the two germline ends. This CDR3 region has 12 residues. CDR3 amino acids: CASSPSADTQYF. The CDR3 DNA follows: TGTGCCAGCAGCCCCTCAGCAGATACGCAGTATTTT.

The rearrangement uses TRBV28 and TRBJ2-2; possibly TRBD2 for D (7 bases). Trimming left V 6 bases short and J 0 bases short, with 14 bases between. The CDR3 spans 16 residues. CDR1 and CDR2 (germline): MDHEN, SYDVKM. Written as DNA, the CDR3 is TGTGCCAGCAGCGCAACAGGGAGGGCGAACACCGGGGAGCTGTTTTTT. Translating gives CASSATGRANTGELFF.

The rearrangement uses TRBV6-5 and TRBJ2-7; D perhaps matches TRBD2 (5 bases). Trimming shortened V by 6 bases and J by 0 bases, and 15 bases separated the two germline ends. Germline CDR1 and CDR2: MNHEY and SVGAGI. CDR3 length: 15 amino acids. The CDR3 protein is CASRPPGAGSYEQYF. CDR3 sequence (DNA): TGTGCCAGCAGACCCCCGGGCGCGGGCTCCTACGAGCAGTACTTC.

V and J are TRBV7-2 and TRBJ2-3, with D unresolved. Germline CDR1 and CDR2: SGHTA and FQGNSA. V was trimmed by 5 bases and J by 1 base, leaving 7 bases between them. This CDR3 comprises 13 residues. CDR3 amino acids: CASSDTRTDTQYF. CDR3 coding DNA: TGTGCCAGCAGCGACACCCGCACAGATACGCAGTATTTT.